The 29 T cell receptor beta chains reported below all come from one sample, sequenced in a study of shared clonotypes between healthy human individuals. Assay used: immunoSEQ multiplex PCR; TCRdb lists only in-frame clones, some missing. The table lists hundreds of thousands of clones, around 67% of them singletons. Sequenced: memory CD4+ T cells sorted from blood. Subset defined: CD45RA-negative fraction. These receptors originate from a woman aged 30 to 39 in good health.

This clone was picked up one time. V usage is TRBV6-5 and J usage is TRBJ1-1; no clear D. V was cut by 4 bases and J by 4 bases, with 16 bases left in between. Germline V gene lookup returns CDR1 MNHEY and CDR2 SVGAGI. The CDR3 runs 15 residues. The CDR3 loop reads CASSFIGSLGTEAFF. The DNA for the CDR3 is TGTGCCAGCAGTTTCATAGGGAGCTTAGGCACTGAAGCTTTCTTT.

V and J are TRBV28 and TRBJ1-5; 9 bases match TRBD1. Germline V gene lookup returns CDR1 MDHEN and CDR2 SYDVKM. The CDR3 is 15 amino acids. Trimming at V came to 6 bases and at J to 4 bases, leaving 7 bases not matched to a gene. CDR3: CASSYSGTGNQPQHF. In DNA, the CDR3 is TGTGCCAGCAGCTACTCCGGGACAGGGAATCAGCCCCAGCATTTT.

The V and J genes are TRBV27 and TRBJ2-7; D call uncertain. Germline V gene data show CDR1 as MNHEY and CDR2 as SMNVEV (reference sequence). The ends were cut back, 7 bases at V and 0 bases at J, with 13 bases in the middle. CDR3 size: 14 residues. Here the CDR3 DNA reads TGTGCCAGCAAGTCATTTTCCCTCTCCTACGAGCAGTACTTC. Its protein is CASKSFSLSYEQYF.

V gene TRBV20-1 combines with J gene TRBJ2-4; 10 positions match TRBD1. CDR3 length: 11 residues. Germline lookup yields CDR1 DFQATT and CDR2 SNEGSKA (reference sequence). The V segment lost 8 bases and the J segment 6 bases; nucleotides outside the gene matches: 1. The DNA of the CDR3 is TGCAGTCGGACAGGGGGAAACATTCAGTACTTC. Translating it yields CSRTGGNIQYF.

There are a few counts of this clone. The CDR3 loop reads CASSAGGNSYEQYF. The DNA for the CDR3 is TGTGCCAGCAGCGCGGGAGGGAATTCCTACGAGCAGTACTTC. The chain employs TRBV5-4 and TRBJ2-5, with 9 bases lining up with TRBD2. Gene TRBJ2-7 matches the end of the DNA better, so the J call may be wrong. CDR3 length: 14 residues. Germline loops: CDR1 SGHNT, CDR2 YYREEE (reference sequence).

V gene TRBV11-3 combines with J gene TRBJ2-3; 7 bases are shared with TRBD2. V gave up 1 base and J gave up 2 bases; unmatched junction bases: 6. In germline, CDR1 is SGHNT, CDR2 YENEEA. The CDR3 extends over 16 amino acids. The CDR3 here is CASSLGRREVTDTQYF. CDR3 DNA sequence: TGTGCCAGCAGCTTAGGTCGCCGGGAGGTCACAGATACGCAGTATTTT. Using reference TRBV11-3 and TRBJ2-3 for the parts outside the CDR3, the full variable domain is EAGVVQSPRYKIIEKKQPVAFWCNPISGHNTLYWYLQNLGQGPELLIRYENEEAVDDSQLPKDRFSAERLKGVDSTLKIQPAELGDSAVYLCASSLGRREVTDTQYFGPGTRLTVL.

CDR3 in amino acids: CASSVTGDPNYGYTF. The CDR3 DNA reads as TGTGCCAGCAGTGTGACGGGCGACCCTAACTATGGCTACACCTTC. The V gene is TRBV28, the J gene TRBJ1-2; D unresolved. Germline assignment: CDR1 MDHEN and CDR2 SYDVKM. V was shortened by 5 bases and J by 0 bases, with 13 bases between the two germline ends. CDR3 length: 15 amino acids.

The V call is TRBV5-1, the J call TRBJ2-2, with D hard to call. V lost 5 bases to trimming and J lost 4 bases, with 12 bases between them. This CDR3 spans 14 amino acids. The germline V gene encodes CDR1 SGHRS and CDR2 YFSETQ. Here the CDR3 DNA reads TGCGCCAGCAGAGAGGTACAGTCCACCGGGGAGCTGTTTTTT. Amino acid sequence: CASREVQSTGELFF.

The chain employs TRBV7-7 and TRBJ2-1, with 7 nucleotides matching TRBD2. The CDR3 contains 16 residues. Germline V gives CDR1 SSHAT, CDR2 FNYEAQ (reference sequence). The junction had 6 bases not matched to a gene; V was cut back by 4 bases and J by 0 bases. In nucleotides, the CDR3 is TGTGCCAGCAGCTCCTCGGGCGGGAGCTCCTACAATGAGCAGTTCTTC. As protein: CASSSSGGSSYNEQFF.

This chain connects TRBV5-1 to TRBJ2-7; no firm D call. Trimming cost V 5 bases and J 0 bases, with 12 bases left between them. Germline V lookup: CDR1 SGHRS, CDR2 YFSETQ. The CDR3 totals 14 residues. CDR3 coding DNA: TGCGCCAGCAGACGGCAGGCGAGCTCCTACGAGCAGTACTTC. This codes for CASRRQASSYEQYF.

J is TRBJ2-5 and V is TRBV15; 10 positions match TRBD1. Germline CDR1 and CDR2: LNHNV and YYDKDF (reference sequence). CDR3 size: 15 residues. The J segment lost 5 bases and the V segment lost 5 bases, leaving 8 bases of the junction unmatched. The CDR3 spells CATSYRTGGTETQYF. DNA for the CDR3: TGTGCCACCAGCTATCGGACAGGGGGGACGGAGACCCAGTACTTC.

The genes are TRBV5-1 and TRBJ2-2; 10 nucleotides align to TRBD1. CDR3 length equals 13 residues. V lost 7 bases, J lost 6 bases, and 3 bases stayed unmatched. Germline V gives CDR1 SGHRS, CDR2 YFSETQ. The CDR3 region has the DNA TGCGCCAGCCTCGGACAGGGGGCCGGGGAGCTGTTTTTT. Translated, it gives CASLGQGAGELFF. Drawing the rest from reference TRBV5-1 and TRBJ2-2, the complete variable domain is KAGVTQTPRYLIKTRGQQVTLSCSPISGHRSVSWYQQTPGQGLQFLFEYFSETQRNKGNFPGRFSGRQFSNSRSEMNVSTLELGDSALYLCASLGQGAGELFFGEGSRLTVL.

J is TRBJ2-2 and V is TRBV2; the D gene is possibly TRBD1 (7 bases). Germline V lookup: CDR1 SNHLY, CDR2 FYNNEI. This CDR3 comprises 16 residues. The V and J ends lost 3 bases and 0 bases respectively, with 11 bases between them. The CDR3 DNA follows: TGTGCCAGCAGTGACAGGGGGGCGACGAACACCGGGGAGCTGTTTTTT. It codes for CASSDRGATNTGELFF.

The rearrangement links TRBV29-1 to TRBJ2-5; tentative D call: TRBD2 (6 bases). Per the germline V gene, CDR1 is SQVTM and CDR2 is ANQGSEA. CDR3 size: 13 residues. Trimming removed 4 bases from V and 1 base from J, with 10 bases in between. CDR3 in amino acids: CSVGAGTQETQYF. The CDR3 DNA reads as TGCAGCGTTGGGGCGGGGACCCAAGAGACCCAGTACTTC.

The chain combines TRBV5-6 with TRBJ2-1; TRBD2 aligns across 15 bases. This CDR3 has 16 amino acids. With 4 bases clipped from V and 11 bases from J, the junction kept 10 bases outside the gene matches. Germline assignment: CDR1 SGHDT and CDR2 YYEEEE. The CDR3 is CASSGPGLAGGPKQFF. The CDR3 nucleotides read TGTGCCAGCAGCGGACCGGGACTAGCGGGAGGACCGAAGCAGTTCTTC.

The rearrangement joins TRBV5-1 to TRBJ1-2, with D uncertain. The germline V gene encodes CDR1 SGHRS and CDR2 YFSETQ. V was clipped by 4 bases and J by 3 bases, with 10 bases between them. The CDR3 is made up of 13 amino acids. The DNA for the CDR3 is TGCGCCAGCAGCGACATTCAGGACTATGGCTACACCTTC. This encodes CASSDIQDYGYTF. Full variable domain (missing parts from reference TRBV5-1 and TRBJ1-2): KAGVTQTPRYLIKTRGQQVTLSCSPISGHRSVSWYQQTPGQGLQFLFEYFSETQRNKGNFPGRFSGRQFSNSRSEMNVSTLELGDSALYLCASSDIQDYGYTFGSGTRLTVV.

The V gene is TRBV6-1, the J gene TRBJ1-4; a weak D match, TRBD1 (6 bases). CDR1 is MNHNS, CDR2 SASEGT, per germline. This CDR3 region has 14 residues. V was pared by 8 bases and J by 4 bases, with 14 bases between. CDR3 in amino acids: CASFRGGHNEKLFF. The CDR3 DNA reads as TGTGCCAGCTTCCGAGGGGGACATAATGAAAAACTGTTTTTT.

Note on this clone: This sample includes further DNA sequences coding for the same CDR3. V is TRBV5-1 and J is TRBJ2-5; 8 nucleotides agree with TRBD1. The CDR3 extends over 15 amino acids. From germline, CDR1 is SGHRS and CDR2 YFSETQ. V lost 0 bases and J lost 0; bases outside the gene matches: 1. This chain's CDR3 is CASSLADRDQETQYF. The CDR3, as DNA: TGCGCCAGCAGCTTGGCGGACAGGGACCAAGAGACCCAGTACTTC.

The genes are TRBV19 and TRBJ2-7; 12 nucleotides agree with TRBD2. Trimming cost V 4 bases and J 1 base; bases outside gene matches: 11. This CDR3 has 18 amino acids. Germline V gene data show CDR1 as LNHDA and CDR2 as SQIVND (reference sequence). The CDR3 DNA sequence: TGTGCCAGTAGTACCTACCGGACTAGCGGGAAGAAGTCCTACGAGCAGTACTTC. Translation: CASSTYRTSGKKSYEQYF.

CDR3 coding DNA: TGTGCCAGCAGCGAAGCCCGACTAGGGGTGATATACAATGAGCAGTTCTTC. It encodes CASSEARLGVIYNEQFF. J is TRBJ2-1 and V is TRBV7-9, with a tentative D call TRBD2 (6 bases). CDR3 length: 17 residues. The V gene lost 5 bases and the J gene lost 4 bases, with 21 bases spanning the gap. Germline CDR1 is SEHNR and CDR2 is FQNEAQ (reference sequence).

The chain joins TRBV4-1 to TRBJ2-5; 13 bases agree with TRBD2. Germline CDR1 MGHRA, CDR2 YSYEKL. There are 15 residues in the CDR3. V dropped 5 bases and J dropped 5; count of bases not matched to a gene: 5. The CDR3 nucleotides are TGCGCCAGCAGCATAACTAGCGGGAGGGGGGAGACCCAGTACTTC. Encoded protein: CASSITSGRGETQYF.

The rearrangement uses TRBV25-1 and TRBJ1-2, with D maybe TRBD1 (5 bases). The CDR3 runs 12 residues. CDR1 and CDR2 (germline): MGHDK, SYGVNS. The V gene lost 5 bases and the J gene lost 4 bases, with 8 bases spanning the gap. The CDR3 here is CASSSGSYGYTF. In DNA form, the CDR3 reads TGTGCCAGCAGTTCAGGGAGCTATGGCTACACCTTC.

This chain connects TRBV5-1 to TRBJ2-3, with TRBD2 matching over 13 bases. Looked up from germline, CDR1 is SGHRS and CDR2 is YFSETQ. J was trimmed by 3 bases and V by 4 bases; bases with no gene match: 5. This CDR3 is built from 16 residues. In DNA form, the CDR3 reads TGCGCCAGCAGCGACGGGACTAGCGGGATAACAGATACGCAGTATTTT. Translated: CASSDGTSGITDTQYF.

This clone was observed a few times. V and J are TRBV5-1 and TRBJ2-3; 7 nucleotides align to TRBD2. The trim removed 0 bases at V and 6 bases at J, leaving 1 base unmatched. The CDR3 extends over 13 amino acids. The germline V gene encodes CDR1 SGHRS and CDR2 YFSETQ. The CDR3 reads CASSLGTRDTQYF. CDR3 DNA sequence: TGCGCCAGCAGCTTGGGGACTAGGGATACGCAGTATTTT.

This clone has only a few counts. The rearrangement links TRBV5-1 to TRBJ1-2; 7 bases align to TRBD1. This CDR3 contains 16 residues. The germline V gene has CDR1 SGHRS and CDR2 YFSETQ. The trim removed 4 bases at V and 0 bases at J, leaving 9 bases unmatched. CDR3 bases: TGCGCCAGCAGCAGTACAGGGGTGGGGGCTAACTATGGCTACACCTTC. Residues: CASSSTGVGANYGYTF.

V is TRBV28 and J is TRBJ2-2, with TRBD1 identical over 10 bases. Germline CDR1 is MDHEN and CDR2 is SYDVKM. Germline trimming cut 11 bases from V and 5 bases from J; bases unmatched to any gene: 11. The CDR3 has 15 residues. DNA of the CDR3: TGTGCCTCCGAGACAGGGGGCGCAGGGACCGGGGAGCTGTTTTTT. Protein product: CASETGGAGTGELFF.

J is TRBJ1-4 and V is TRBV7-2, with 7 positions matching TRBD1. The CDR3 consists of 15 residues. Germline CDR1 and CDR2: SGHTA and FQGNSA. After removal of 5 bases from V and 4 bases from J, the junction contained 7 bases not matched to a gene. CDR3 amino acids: CASSGRDRLNEKLFF. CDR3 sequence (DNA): TGTGCCAGCAGCGGACGGGACAGACTTAATGAAAAACTGTTTTTT. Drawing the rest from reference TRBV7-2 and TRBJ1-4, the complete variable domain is GAGVSQSPSNKVTEKGKDVELRCDPISGHTALYWYRQSLGQGLEFLIYFQGNSAPDKSGLPSDRFSAERTGGSVSTLTIQRTQQEDSAVYLCASSGRDRLNEKLFFGSGTQLSVL.

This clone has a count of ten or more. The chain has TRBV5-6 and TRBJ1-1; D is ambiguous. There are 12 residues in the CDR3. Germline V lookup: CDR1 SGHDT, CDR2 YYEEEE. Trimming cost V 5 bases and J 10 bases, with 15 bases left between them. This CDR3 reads CASSSYGVGAFF. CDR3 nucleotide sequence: TGTGCCAGCAGTTCCTACGGGGTCGGAGCTTTCTTT. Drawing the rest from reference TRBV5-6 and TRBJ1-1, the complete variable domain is DAGVTQSPTHLIKTRGQQVTLRCSPKSGHDTVSWYQQALGQGPQFIFQYYEEEERQRGNFPDRFSGHQFPNYSSELNVNALLLGDSALYLCASSSYGVGAFFGQGTRLTVV.

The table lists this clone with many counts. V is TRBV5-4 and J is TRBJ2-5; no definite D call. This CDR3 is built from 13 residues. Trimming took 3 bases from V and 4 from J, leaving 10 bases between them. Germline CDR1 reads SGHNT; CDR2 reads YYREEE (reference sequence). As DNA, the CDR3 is TGTGCCAGCAGCTCGAAGCGTGGAGAGACCCAGTACTTC. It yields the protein CASSSKRGETQYF.